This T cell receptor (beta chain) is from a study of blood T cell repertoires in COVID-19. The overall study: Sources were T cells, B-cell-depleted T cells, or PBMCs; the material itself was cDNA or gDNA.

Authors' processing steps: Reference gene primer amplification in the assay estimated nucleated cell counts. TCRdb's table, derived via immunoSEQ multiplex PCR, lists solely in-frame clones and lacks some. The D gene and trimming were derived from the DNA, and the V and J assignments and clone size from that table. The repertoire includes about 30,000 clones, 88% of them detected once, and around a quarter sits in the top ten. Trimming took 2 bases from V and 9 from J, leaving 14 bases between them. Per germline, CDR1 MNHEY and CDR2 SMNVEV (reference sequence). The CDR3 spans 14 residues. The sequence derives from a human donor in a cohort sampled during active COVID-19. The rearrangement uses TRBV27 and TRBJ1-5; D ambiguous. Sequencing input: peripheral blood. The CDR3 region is CASSLGPRGAPQHF. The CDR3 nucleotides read TGTGCCAGCAGTTTAGGGCCTCGGGGAGCGCCCCAGCATTTT.